This entry lists 15 T cell receptor beta chains sequenced from one sample in a study of cytomegalovirus exposure and HLA in healthy donors. The method was immunoSEQ multiplex PCR; TCRdb's version includes in-frame clones alone and lacks a portion of them. The sample records about 180,000 clones, 80% to 90% being singletons. Sequencing was carried out using PBMCs. The receptors shown here come from a woman in her twenties or thirties in good health and CMV-seronegative.

The chain uses TRBV7-6 and TRBJ1-2; a weak D match, TRBD1 (5 bases). Between the trimmed V and J ends, which lost 5 bases and 2 bases, there was a span of 9 bases. The CDR3 spans 13 residues. Germline CDR1 reads SGHVS; CDR2 reads FNYEAQ. The CDR3 reads CASSGGGNYGYTF. DNA of the CDR3: TGTGCCAGCAGCGGGGGGGGGAACTATGGCTACACCTTC.

In this sample, this clone turned up a few times. This CDR3 is CASSEPGALYGYTF. For the CDR3, the DNA is TGTGCCAGCAGCGAACCAGGGGCCCTCTATGGCTACACCTTC. The rearrangement links TRBV7-9 to TRBJ1-2, with D possibly being TRBD1 (6 bases). V was shortened by 5 bases and J by 4 bases, with 14 bases between the two germline ends. CDR3 length: 14 amino acids. CDR1 SEHNR and CDR2 FQNEAQ come from the germline V gene (reference sequence).

CDR3 region: CASTRGTATSYEQYF. The CDR3 DNA reads TGTGCCAGCACTCGAGGGACAGCAACCTCCTACGAGCAGTACTTC. The J gene is TRBJ2-7, the V gene TRBV6-5, with 7 bases matching TRBD1. The CDR3 consists of 15 residues. V was pared by 7 bases and J by 0 bases, with 9 bases of the junction left unmatched. The germline CDR1 and CDR2 sequences are MNHEY and SVGAGI.

This sequence joins TRBV18 and TRBJ1-2; D possibly corresponds to TRBD1 (5 bases). The germline V gene has CDR1 KGHSH and CDR2 LQKENI. Trimming shortened V by 2 bases and J by 0 bases, and 10 bases separated the two germline ends. The CDR3 runs 15 residues. CDR3 sequence reads: CASSPSQGSNYGYTF. CDR3 sequence (DNA): TGTGCCAGCTCACCATCTCAGGGTTCTAACTATGGCTACACCTTC.

This clone was detected only once. V usage is TRBV5-1 and J usage is TRBJ2-7, with D tentatively TRBD1 (6 bases). Germline V gene sequence: CDR1 SGHRS, CDR2 YFSETQ. This CDR3 comprises 14 residues. The V end lost 0 bases, the J end lost 3 bases, and 10 bases lay between the germline ends. Here the CDR3 reads CASSLVPGDYEQYF. In DNA, the CDR3 is TGCGCCAGCAGCTTGGTGCCAGGGGACTACGAGCAGTACTTC.

DNA of the CDR3: TGTGCCAGCAGTTTTGAACAGTACTATCAGCCCCAGCATTTT. This gives the protein CASSFEQYYQPQHF. The V gene is TRBV28, the J gene TRBJ1-5; D ambiguous. The V end lost 3 bases, the J end lost 5 bases, and 11 bases lay between the germline ends. Germline-derived CDR1 and CDR2 are MDHEN and SYDVKM. There are 14 residues in the CDR3.

V is TRBV5-8 and J is TRBJ2-7, with 8 bases matching TRBD1. Germline CDR1 SGHTS, CDR2 YDEGEE. The CDR3 extends over 16 amino acids. Unmatched junction bases numbered 9, after V lost 3 bases and J lost 1 base. The CDR3 DNA is TGTGCCAGCAGCTCCGTTACCGGGACAGGATCCTACGAGCAGTACTTC. Its protein product is CASSSVTGTGSYEQYF. The complete variable domain, with remaining parts taken from reference TRBV5-8 and TRBJ2-7, reads EAGVTQSPTHLIKTRGQQATLRCSPISGHTSVYWYQQALGLGLQFLLWYDEGEERNRGNFPPRFSGRQFPNYSSELNVNALELEDSALYLCASSSVTGTGSYEQYFGPGTRLTVT.

V usage is TRBV7-9 and J usage is TRBJ1-6, with D perhaps TRBD1 (6 bases). The CDR3 has 13 amino acids. CDR1 and CDR2 (germline): SEHNR, FQNEAQ (reference sequence). The V and J ends lost 1 base and 9 bases respectively, with 7 bases between them. CDR3 nucleotides: TGTGCCAGCAGCTTAGAACAGGGTTCACCCCTCCACTTT. Translating it yields CASSLEQGSPLHF.

Here the CDR3 DNA reads TGCGCCAGCAGCCAAGATCTAGTGGACAGGGGGTACGAGCAGTACTTC. It encodes CASSQDLVDRGYEQYF. V usage is TRBV4-1 and J usage is TRBJ2-7, with TRBD1 matching 10 bases. Germline-derived CDR1 and CDR2 are MGHRA and YSYEKL. After removal of 0 bases from V and 4 bases from J, the junction contained 6 bases not matched to a gene. This CDR3 is built from 16 residues.

The chain is built from TRBV11-3 and TRBJ2-7; 8 bases map to TRBD1. This CDR3 region has 14 residues. CDR1 is SGHNT, CDR2 YENEEA, per germline. The V gene end was trimmed by 1 base and the J gene end by 6 bases; junction bases not matched to a gene: 5. As DNA, the CDR3 is TGTGCCAGCAGCTTAGGACAGGGGTCCCTCGAGCAGTACTTC. It specifies CASSLGQGSLEQYF.

The chain is built from TRBV5-4 and TRBJ2-1; 9 bases align to TRBD1. The V gene's germline CDR1 is SGHNT and CDR2 YYREEE (reference sequence). This CDR3 region has 13 residues. The J segment lost 8 bases and the V segment lost 4 bases, leaving 4 bases of the junction unmatched. DNA for the CDR3: TGTGCCAGCAGCCGGACAGGGGCGGATGAGCAGTTCTTC. It specifies CASSRTGADEQFF. Combining the CDR3 with reference TRBV5-4 and TRBJ2-1 gives the whole variable domain ETGVTQSPTHLIKTRGQQVTLRCSSQSGHNTVSWYQQALGQGPQFIFQYYREEENGRGNFPPRFSGLQFPNYSSELNVNALELDDSALYLCASSRTGADEQFFGPGTRLTVL.

The rearrangement uses TRBV7-2 and TRBJ2-3; TRBD2 is a possible D gene (5 bases). The CDR3 sequence is 13 residues long. V gave up 4 bases and J gave up 4 bases, with 9 bases separating them. Germline CDR1 reads SGHTA; CDR2 reads FQGNSA. The CDR3 DNA sequence: TGTGCCAGCAGCTCCCGGACTCCAGATACGCAGTATTTT. Translation: CASSSRTPDTQYF.

CDR3 region: CASSPGTSYSYEQYF. CDR3 nucleotide sequence: TGTGCCAGCAGCCCCGGGACTAGCTACTCCTACGAGCAGTACTTC. The chain recombines TRBV7-8 with TRBJ2-7, with 9 bases matching TRBD2. The CDR3 consists of 15 residues. Germline values: CDR1 SGHVS, CDR2 FQNEAQ. The ends lost 5 bases at V and 0 bases at J; junction bases unmatched: 5. Supplemented by reference TRBV7-8 and TRBJ2-7, the full variable domain reads GAGVSQSPRYKVAKRGQDVALRCDPISGHVSLFWYQQALGQGPEFLTYFQNEAQLDKSGLPSDRFFAERPEGSVSTLKIQRTQQEDSAVYLCASSPGTSYSYEQYFGPGTRLTVT.

The chain uses TRBV9 and TRBJ1-5; 12 nucleotides align to TRBD1. The V gene's germline CDR1 is SGDLS and CDR2 YYNGEE. The CDR3 totals 15 residues. Trimming at V came to 4 bases and at J to 6 bases, leaving 5 bases not matched to a gene. The CDR3 sequence is CASSPGTGGTQPQHF. DNA for the CDR3: TGTGCCAGCAGCCCCGGGACAGGGGGCACTCAGCCCCAGCATTTT.

As regards this clone: This same CDR3 is encoded by further DNA sequences in the sample. The chain joins TRBV2 to TRBJ2-3, with unresolved D. Trimming pared 5 bases from V and 2 bases from J, leaving 2 bases between. Germline values: CDR1 SNHLY, CDR2 FYNNEI. The CDR3 loop spans 11 amino acids. CDR3 DNA sequence: TGTGCCAGCAGTTACACAGATACGCAGTATTTT. It is translated as CASSYTDTQYF.